This paragraph reports one T cell receptor (beta chain). This sample was included in a study of OX40 agonist ivuxolimab in advanced cancers. The overall study: Hepatocellular carcinoma, melanoma, renal cell or head and neck cancer was diagnosed in the dose-escalation patients. Prior anti-PD-1, anti-PD-L1 or anti-CTLA-4 therapy was allowed; 40% had some.

Assay: immunoSEQ multiplex PCR; the TCRdb copy retains only in-frame clones and omits some. The table records 74,000 or so clones, more than 70% of them present only once. The sequences come from CD4+ or CD8+ T cells sorted from blood, collected in a trial of the OX40 agonist ivuxolimab. The receptor's source is an adult with an advanced solid tumor such as melanoma, head and neck, liver or kidney cancer.

CDR3 DNA sequence: TGTGCCAGCAGCCACTACCTAGGACGGGGGCCCTACGGCTACACCTTC. Amino acid sequence: CASSHYLGRGPYGYTF. The chain is built from TRBV7-6 and TRBJ1-2; the D gene is possibly TRBD1 (6 bases). The CDR3 spans 16 residues. Germline CDR1 reads SGHVS; CDR2 reads FNYEAQ. V lost 5 bases and J 8 bases, leaving 24 bases between the germline ends. Full variable domain (remainder filled in from reference TRBV7-6 and TRBJ1-2): GAGVSQSPRYKVTKRGQDVALRCDPISGHVSLYWYRQALGQGPEFLTYFNYEAQQDKSGLPNDRFSAERPEGSISTLTIQRTEQRDSAMYRCASSHYLGRGPYGYTFGSGTRLTVV.